This T cell receptor beta chain was recorded in a study of shared clonotypes between healthy human individuals. Overall study: Those who served as donors were a couple of women and a few men between the ages of 18 and 49.

Points from the study as a whole: Memory subsets generally showed lower estimated richness than naive subsets.

The length of the CDR3 is 16 residues. Germline V gives CDR1 KGHSH, CDR2 LQKENI. Into CD45RA+ naive and CD45RA-negative memory subsets, the CD4+ cells were split. Comments on this clone: The antigen remains undetermined.

Assay runs were performed at deep level. TCRdb keeps only in-frame clones here, not all; method: immunoSEQ multiplex PCR. The data show approximately 180,000 clones, approximately 92% seen once. This chain uses TRBV18 with TRBJ2-5, with 14 bases aligning to TRBD2. The end of the DNA is better explained by TRBJ2-7, so the J call may be wrong. The source is a woman aged 25-40 years in good health. Sequencing was done on a sample of naive CD4+ T cells sorted from blood. Subset here: CD45RA+ positively selected. CDR3 nucleotide sequence: TGTGCCAGCTCGGCGCCGGGACTAGCGGGAGACTACGAGCAGTACTTC. Residues: CASSAPGLAGDYEQYF.